This TCR beta chain appears in the sequencing data of a study of vaccination and CD4 T cells after COVID-19. Study overall: The BNT162b2 or mRNA-1273 vaccine was given to participants in two doses. In culture, cells were exposed to overlapping spike peptides from SARS-CoV-2, HCoV-NL63, HCoV-OC43 and HCoV-229E.

Germline V gene data show CDR1 as DFQATT and CDR2 as SNEGSKA (reference sequence). The CDR3 length is 11 residues. V was clipped by 7 bases and J by 7 bases, with 13 bases between them. This clonotype was seen a few times. The antigen is not known. Cultured CD4+ T-cell DNA underwent Oncomine TCR Beta short-read sequencing. TCRdb re-called the PCR reads through MiXCR, storing one row per CDR3 protein. The sample includes approximately 7,700 distinct CDR3 sequences, roughly 55% of them seen just once. Sample treatment: approximately 9-day PBMC culture with coronavirus spike peptide pools or control peptides (ViraFEST assay).

The clonotype originates from a human donor who had recovered from COVID-19. The chain has TRBV20-1 and TRBJ1-1, with D possibly TRBD1 on 5 matching bases. Sequenced input: CD4+ T cells from blood, cultured in vitro. DNA of the CDR3: TGCAGTGTAGAATCGGGGGATGAAGCTTTCTTT. Its translation: CSVESGDEAFF.